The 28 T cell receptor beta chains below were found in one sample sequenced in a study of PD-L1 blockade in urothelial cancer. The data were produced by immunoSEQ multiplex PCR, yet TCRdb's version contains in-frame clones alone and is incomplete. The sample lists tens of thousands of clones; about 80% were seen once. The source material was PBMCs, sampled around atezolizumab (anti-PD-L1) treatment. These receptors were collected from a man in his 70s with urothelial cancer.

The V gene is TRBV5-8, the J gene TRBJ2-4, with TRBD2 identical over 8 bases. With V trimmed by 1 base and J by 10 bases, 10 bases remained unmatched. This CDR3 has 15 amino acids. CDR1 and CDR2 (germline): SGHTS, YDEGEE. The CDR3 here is CASSLLLSGGTIQYF. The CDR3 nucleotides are TGTGCCAGCAGCTTGTTGTTATCGGGAGGGACGATTCAGTACTTC.

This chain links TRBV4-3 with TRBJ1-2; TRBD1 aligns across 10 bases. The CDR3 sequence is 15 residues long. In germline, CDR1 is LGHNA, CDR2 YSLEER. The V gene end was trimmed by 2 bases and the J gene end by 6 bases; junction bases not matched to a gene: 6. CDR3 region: CASSQSFGTGDGYTF. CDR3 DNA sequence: TGCGCCAGCAGCCAATCGTTCGGGACAGGGGATGGCTACACCTTC.

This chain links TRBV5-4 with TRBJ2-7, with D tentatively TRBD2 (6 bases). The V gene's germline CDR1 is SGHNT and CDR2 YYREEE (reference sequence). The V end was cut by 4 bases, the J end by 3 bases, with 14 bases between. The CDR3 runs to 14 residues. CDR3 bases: TGTGCCAGCAGCCCGACGGGACTCTTCTACGAGCAGTACTTC. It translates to CASSPTGLFYEQYF.

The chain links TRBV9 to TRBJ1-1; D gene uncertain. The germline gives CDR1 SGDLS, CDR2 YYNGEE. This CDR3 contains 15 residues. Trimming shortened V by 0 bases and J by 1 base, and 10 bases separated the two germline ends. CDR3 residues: CASSVAEEENTEAFF. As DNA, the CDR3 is TGTGCCAGCAGCGTAGCTGAGGAAGAGAACACTGAAGCTTTCTTT.

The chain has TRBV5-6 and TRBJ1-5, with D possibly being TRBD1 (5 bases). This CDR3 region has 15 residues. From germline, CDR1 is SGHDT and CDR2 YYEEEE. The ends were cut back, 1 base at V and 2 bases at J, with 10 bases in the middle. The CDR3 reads CASSLFWGGNQPQHF. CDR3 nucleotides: TGTGCCAGCAGCTTGTTTTGGGGCGGCAATCAGCCCCAGCATTTT.

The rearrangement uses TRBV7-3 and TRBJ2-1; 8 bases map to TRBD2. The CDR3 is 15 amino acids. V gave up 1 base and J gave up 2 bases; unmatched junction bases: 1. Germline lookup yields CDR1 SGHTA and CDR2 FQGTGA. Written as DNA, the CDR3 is TGTGCCAGCAGCTTAAGGGGACTAGCCTACAATGAGCAGTTCTTC. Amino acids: CASSLRGLAYNEQFF.

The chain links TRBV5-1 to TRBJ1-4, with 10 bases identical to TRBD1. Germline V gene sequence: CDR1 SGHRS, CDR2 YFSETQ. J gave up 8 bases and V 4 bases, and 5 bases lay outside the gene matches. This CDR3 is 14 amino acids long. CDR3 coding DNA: TGCGCCAGCAGCGGGACAGGGGCGGGAGAAAAACTGTTTTTT. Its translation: CASSGTGAGEKLFF.

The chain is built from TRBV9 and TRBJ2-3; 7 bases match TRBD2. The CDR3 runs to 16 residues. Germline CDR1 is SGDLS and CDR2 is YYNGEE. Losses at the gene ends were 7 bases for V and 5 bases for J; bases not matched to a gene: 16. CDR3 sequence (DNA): TGTGCCAGCTCCCTGGGGGGGAACGGTCTTGGAGATACGCAGTATTTT. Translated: CASSLGGNGLGDTQYF.

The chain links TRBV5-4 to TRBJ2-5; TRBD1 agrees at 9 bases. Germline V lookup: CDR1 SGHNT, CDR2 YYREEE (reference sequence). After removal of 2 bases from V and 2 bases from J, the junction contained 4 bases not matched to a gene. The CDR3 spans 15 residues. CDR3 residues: CASSFLTGGQETQYF. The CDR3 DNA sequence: TGTGCCAGCAGCTTTTTGACAGGGGGACAAGAGACCCAGTACTTC.

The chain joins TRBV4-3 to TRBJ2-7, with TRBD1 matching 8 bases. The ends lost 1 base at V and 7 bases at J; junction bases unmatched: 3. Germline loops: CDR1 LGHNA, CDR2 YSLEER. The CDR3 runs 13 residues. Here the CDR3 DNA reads TGCGCCAGCAGCCAAGGGACAGGGTGGGAGCAGTACTTC. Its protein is CASSQGTGWEQYF.

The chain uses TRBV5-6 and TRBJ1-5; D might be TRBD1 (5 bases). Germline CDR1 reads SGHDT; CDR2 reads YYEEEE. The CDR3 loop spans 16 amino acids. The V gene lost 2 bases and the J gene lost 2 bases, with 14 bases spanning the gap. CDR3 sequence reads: CASSFRGLAGNQPQHF. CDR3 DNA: TGTGCCAGCAGCTTTCGGGGGTTAGCAGGCAATCAGCCCCAGCATTTT.

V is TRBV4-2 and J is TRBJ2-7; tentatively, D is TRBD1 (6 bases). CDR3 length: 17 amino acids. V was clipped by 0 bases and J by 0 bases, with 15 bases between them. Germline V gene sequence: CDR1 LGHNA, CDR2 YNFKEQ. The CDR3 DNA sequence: TGTGCCAGCAGCCAAGATCTAGGGGGTCGGAACTCCTACGAGCAGTACTTC. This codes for CASSQDLGGRNSYEQYF.

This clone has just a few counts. CDR3 nucleotides: TGTGCCAGCTTACAGGGAATGCAAGAGACCCAGTACTTC. This encodes CASLQGMQETQYF. The rearrangement joins TRBV2 to TRBJ2-5; D perhaps matches TRBD1 (6 bases). Looked up from germline, CDR1 is SNHLY and CDR2 is FYNNEI. V was pared by 8 bases and J by 2 bases, with 12 bases between. The CDR3 is made up of 13 amino acids.

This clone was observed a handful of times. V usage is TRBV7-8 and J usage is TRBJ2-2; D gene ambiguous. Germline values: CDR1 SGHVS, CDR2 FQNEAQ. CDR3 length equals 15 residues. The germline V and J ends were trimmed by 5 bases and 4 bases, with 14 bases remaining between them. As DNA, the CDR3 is TGTGCCAGCAGCCAGACTTCCCCGGGCACCGGGGAGCTGTTTTTT. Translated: CASSQTSPGTGELFF.

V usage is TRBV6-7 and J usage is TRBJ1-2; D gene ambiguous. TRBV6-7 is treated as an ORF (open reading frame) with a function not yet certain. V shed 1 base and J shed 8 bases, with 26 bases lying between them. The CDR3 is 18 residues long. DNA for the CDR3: TGTGCCAGCAGTTACTACACCAATCATTCTAACAGTGCGCACGGCTACACCTTC. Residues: CASSYYTNHSNSAHGYTF.

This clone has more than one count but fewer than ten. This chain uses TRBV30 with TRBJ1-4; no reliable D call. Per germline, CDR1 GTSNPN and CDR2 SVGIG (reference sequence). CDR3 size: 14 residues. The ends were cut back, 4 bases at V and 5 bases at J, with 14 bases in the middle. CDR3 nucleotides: TGTGCCTGGAACCCGGGGTTTGAAAATGAAAAACTGTTTTTT. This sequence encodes CAWNPGFENEKLFF.

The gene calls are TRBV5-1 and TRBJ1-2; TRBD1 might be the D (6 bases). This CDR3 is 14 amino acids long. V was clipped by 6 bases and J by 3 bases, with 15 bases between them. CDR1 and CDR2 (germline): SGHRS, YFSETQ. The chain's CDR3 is CASTPGGRDYGYTF. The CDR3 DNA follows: TGCGCCAGCACCCCGGGGGGCCGCGACTATGGCTACACCTTC.

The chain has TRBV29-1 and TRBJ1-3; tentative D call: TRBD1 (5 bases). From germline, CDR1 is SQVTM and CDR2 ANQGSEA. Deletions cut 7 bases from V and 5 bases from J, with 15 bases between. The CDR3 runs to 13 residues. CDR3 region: CSARVGQRNTIYF. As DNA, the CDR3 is TGCAGCGCCAGGGTGGGCCAAAGAAACACCATATATTTT.

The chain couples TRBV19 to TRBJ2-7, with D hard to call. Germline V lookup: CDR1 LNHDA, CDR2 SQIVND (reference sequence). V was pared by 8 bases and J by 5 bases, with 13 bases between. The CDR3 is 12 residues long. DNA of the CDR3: TGTGCCAGTTCAGGATTACTCCACGAGCAGTACTTC. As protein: CASSGLLHEQYF.

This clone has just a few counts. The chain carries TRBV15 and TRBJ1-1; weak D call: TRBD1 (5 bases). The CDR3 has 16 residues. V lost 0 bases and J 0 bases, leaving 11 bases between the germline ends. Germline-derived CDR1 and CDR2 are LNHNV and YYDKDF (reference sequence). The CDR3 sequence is CATSRDLDSMNTEAFF. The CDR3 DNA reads TGTGCCACCAGCAGAGATCTCGACAGTATGAACACTGAAGCTTTCTTT.

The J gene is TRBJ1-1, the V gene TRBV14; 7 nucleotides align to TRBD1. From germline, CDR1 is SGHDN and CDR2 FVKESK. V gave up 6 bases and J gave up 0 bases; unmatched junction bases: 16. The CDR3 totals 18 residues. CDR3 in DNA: TGTGCCAGCAGGCAAATTGCATTCCGGGACAGTATGAACACTGAAGCTTTCTTT. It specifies CASRQIAFRDSMNTEAFF.

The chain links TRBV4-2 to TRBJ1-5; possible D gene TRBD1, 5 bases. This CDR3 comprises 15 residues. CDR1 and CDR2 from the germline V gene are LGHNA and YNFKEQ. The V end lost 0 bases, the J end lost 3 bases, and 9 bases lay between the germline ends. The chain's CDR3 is CASSQEGLNNQPQHF. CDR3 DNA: TGTGCCAGCAGCCAAGAGGGACTGAACAATCAGCCCCAGCATTTT.

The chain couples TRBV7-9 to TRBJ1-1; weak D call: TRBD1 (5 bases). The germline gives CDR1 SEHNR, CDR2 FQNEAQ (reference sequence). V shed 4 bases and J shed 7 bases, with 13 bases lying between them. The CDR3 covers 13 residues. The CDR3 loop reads CASSSLGALEAFF. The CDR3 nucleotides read TGTGCCAGCAGCTCGTTAGGGGCCCTTGAAGCTTTCTTT.

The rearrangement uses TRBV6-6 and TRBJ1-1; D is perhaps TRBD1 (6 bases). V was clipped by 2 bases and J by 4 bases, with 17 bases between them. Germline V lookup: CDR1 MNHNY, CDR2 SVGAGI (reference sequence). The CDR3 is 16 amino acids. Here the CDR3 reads CASSYPQGAAGTEAFF. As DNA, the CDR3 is TGTGCCAGCAGTTACCCACAGGGCGCGGCCGGCACTGAAGCTTTCTTT.

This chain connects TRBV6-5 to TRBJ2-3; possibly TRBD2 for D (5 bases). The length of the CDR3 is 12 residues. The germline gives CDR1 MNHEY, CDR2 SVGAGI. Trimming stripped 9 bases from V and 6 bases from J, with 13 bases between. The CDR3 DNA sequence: TGTGCCAGTGGGTGGCTAGCTGATACGCAGTATTTT. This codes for CASGWLADTQYF.

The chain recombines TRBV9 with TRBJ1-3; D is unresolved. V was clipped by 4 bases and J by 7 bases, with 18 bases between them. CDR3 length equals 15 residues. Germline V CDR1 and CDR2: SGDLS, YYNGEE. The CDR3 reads CASSPTQVGFNTIYF. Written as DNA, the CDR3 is TGTGCCAGCAGCCCGACCCAGGTCGGTTTCAACACCATATATTTT.

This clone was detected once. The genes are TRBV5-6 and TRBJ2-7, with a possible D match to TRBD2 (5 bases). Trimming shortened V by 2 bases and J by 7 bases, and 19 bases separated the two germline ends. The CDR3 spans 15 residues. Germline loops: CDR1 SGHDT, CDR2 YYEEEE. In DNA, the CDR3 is TGTGCCAGCAGCTTTTGGACTTTTCTGGGTTTGGAGCAGTACTTC. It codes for CASSFWTFLGLEQYF.

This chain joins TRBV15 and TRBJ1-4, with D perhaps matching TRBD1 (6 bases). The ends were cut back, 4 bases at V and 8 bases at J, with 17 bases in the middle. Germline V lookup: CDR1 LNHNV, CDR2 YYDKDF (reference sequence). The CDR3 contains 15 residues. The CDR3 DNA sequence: TGTGCCACCAGCATGAGGGCAGCGAGGGGGGAAAAACTGTTTTTT. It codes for CATSMRAARGEKLFF.